The sequence of this T cell receptor (beta chain) was determined in a study of blood T cell repertoires in COVID-19. Germline CDR1 and CDR2: LGHNA and YNFKEQ. This CDR3 has 15 amino acids. V shed 1 base and J shed 0 bases, with 10 bases lying between them. In the original analysis: The authors estimated nucleated cell counts from reference gene primer amplification. TCRdb's copy holds only in-frame clones and misses some; the assay was immunoSEQ multiplex PCR. V, J and clone size reflect that table, while D and trimming were determined from the DNA. Among about 43,000 clones listed, over 75% were seen once.

Sequencing was done on a sample of peripheral blood. The receptor was isolated from an elderly woman with acute or convalescent COVID-19. The chain employs TRBV4-2 and TRBJ2-7; possible D gene TRBD1, 6 bases. CDR3 bases: TGTGCCAGCAGCCAAGGGGACACCAGCTCCTACGAGCAGTACTTC. As protein: CASSQGDTSSYEQYF.